This T cell receptor (beta chain) emerged from a study of cytomegalovirus exposure and HLA in healthy donors. Points from the study as a whole: That first-cohort TCR clusters tended to co-occur in the approximately 110 validation repertoires was found in a later analysis. Across donors, most TCRs were seen rarely, yet some public ones were widespread. Cytomegalovirus-associated status was assigned to 164 TCR beta chains. Researchers reported that three CMV-associated chains were confirmed in vitro as CMV antigen-specific.

Points on this clone: The antigen remains unidentified.

Clones were read by immunoSEQ multiplex PCR, and TCRdb kept only the in-frame ones, dropping some. The sample includes 200,000 to 250,000 clones, around four fifths of them seen just once. The CDR3 sequence is 13 residues long. V was trimmed by 4 bases and J by 6 bases, leaving 9 bases between them. Germline values: CDR1 WNHNN, CDR2 SYGVQD (reference sequence). This clonotype was sampled from a woman between 18 and 29 years old in good health and CMV-seronegative. The rearrangement joins TRBV10-1 to TRBJ2-2, with unresolved D. Sequencing input: PBMCs. The CDR3 loop is CASSGARSGELFF. The CDR3 DNA follows: TGCGCCAGCAGTGGGGCGAGGTCCGGGGAGCTGTTTTTT.